The 18 T cell receptor beta chains presented below share a single source sample, sequenced in a study of cytomegalovirus exposure and HLA in healthy donors (dated by TCRdb to about 2017). To prepare the library, the immunoSEQ multiplex PCR assay was applied. Held by TCRdb, this immuneACCESS table contains in-frame sequences only and omits some clones. Under half of the omission traces to an unresolved V gene where checked; the cause of the rest is unknown. This sample holds fewer than 100,000 clones; approximately 90% were observed only once. Roughly 2.1% of the sample belongs to the ten largest clones. Sequencing input: PBMCs. The receptors were sampled from a man between 25 and 39 years old in good health and CMV-seronegative.

CDR3 nucleotides: TGTGCCAGCAGTTATTGGGGGGCAACTAATGAAAAACTGTTTTTT. It yields the protein CASSYWGATNEKLFF. The V call is TRBV6-5, the J call TRBJ1-4; D may be TRBD1 (5 bases). Trimming removed 3 bases at V and 0 bases at J, with 8 bases between. Germline V gene sequence: CDR1 MNHEY, CDR2 SVGAGI. This CDR3 spans 15 amino acids.

This rearrangement joins TRBV5-1 to TRBJ1-3; perhaps TRBD1 as D (6 bases). CDR3 length equals 16 residues. CDR1 SGHRS and CDR2 YFSETQ come from the germline V gene. The V and J ends lost 0 bases and 0 bases respectively, with 10 bases between them. The CDR3 spells CASSLEQGISGNTIYF. As DNA, the CDR3 is TGCGCCAGCAGCTTGGAACAGGGAATCTCTGGAAACACCATATATTTT.

The chain is built from TRBV6-5 and TRBJ2-3; TRBD2 aligns across 7 bases. The CDR3 consists of 14 residues. The germline gives CDR1 MNHEY, CDR2 SVGAGI. With V trimmed by 10 bases and J by 5 bases, 12 bases remained unmatched. CDR3 DNA sequence: TGTGCCACCCAAGGTCCGGGGGAGGGAGATACGCAGTATTTT. This translates into CATQGPGEGDTQYF.

This chain connects TRBV6-1 to TRBJ2-1; 8 bases line up with TRBD2. The CDR3 length is 14 residues. The V and J ends lost 8 bases and 5 bases, in that order; junction bases with no gene match: 8. Germline V gives CDR1 MNHNS, CDR2 SASEGT. As DNA, the CDR3 is TGTGCCAGCTCATCACTAGCGGTTGACAATGAGCAGTTCTTC. It codes for CASSSLAVDNEQFF.

The chain carries TRBV11-2 and TRBJ2-7; D might be TRBD2 (5 bases). This CDR3 region has 15 residues. Germline CDR1 reads SGHAT; CDR2 reads FQNNGV. V gave up 1 base and J gave up 3 bases, with 13 bases separating them. The CDR3 nucleotides are TGTGCCAGCAGCTTAGGAGGAGGAATTTACTACGAGCAGTACTTC. This encodes CASSLGGGIYYEQYF.

The V call is TRBV11-2, the J call TRBJ2-2, with D possibly being TRBD1 (6 bases). This CDR3 contains 15 residues. Trimming left V 3 bases short and J 4 bases short, with 12 bases between. The germline CDR1 and CDR2 sequences are SGHAT and FQNNGV. CDR3 DNA sequence: TGTGCCAGCAGCTTTCCAGGGGCGGGCACCGGGGAGCTGTTTTTT. It translates to CASSFPGAGTGELFF. Filled out from reference TRBV11-2 and TRBJ2-2, the complete variable domain reads EAGVAQSPRYKIIEKRQSVAFWCNPISGHATLYWYQQILGQGPKLLIQFQNNGVVDDSQLPKDRFSAERLKGVDSTLKIQPAKLEDSAVYLCASSFPGAGTGELFFGEGSRLTVL.

The V call is TRBV27, the J call TRBJ1-5; 7 bases fit TRBD1. Trimming removed 6 bases from V and 2 bases from J; junction bases left unmatched: 7. CDR1 MNHEY and CDR2 SMNVEV come from the germline V gene (reference sequence). This CDR3 is 15 amino acids long. CDR3 bases: TGTGCCAGCAGCCCCCGACAGGGAGGCAATCAGCCCCAGCATTTT. Translating gives CASSPRQGGNQPQHF.

The rearrangement uses TRBV28 and TRBJ2-5; D perhaps matches TRBD2 (5 bases). The germline V gene has CDR1 MDHEN and CDR2 SYDVKM. This CDR3 region has 15 residues. The V end was cut by 5 bases, the J end by 4 bases, with 17 bases between. CDR3 in DNA: TGTGCCAGCAGTAATGAAGGCTTCGCGGGAGAGACCCAGTACTTC. Its translation: CASSNEGFAGETQYF.

This rearrangement joins TRBV5-1 to TRBJ2-7; 11 nucleotides align to TRBD2. The J segment lost 6 bases and the V segment lost 0 bases, leaving 8 bases of the junction unmatched. The CDR3 runs to 16 residues. The germline CDR1 and CDR2 sequences are SGHRS and YFSETQ. CDR3 loop: CASSLELAGAGSEQYF. CDR3 coding DNA: TGCGCCAGCAGCTTGGAACTAGCGGGAGCGGGGTCCGAGCAGTACTTC. Complete variable domain (other parts from reference TRBV5-1 and TRBJ2-7): KAGVTQTPRYLIKTRGQQVTLSCSPISGHRSVSWYQQTPGQGLQFLFEYFSETQRNKGNFPGRFSGRQFSNSRSEMNVSTLELGDSALYLCASSLELAGAGSEQYFGPGTRLTVT.

The chain employs TRBV11-2 and TRBJ2-5; 10 nucleotides align to TRBD2. CDR3 length: 15 amino acids. V lost 3 bases, J lost 3 bases, and 4 bases stayed unmatched. Germline CDR1 SGHAT, CDR2 FQNNGV. CDR3: CASSFGLAGEETQYF. The DNA of the CDR3 is TGTGCCAGCAGCTTCGGCCTAGCGGGAGAAGAGACCCAGTACTTC.

This clone was seen once. The gene calls are TRBV27 and TRBJ2-7, with D possibly being TRBD2 (5 bases). V gave up 5 bases and J gave up 0 bases, with 14 bases separating them. Germline CDR1 is MNHEY and CDR2 is SMNVEV (reference sequence). This CDR3 is 15 amino acids long. The CDR3 is CASSLTDSSSYEQYF. The CDR3 coding sequence is TGTGCCAGCAGTCTGACGGACTCGAGCTCCTACGAGCAGTACTTC.

This clone was seen only once. The chain employs TRBV28 and TRBJ1-2; 7 nucleotides match TRBD1. Unmatched junction bases numbered 13, after V lost 3 bases and J lost 6 bases. Germline V gene lookup returns CDR1 MDHEN and CDR2 SYDVKM. The CDR3 loop spans 16 amino acids. CDR3 amino acids: CASSFNQGVIGNGYTF. Written as DNA, the CDR3 is TGTGCCAGCAGTTTTAATCAGGGGGTGATTGGAAATGGCTACACCTTC.

The chain is built from TRBV27 and TRBJ2-5; 7 bases agree with TRBD2. Germline V CDR1 and CDR2: MNHEY, SMNVEV (reference sequence). Losses at the gene ends were 3 bases for V and 1 base for J; bases not matched to a gene: 5. This CDR3 spans 15 amino acids. In nucleotides, the CDR3 is TGTGCCAGCAGTTTCGGGGGGAAAAGCCAAGAGACCCAGTACTTC. It codes for CASSFGGKSQETQYF.

J is TRBJ2-3 and V is TRBV6-5; possible D gene TRBD1, 6 bases. This CDR3 has 16 residues. V lost 0 bases, J lost 8 bases, and 18 bases lay in between. The germline V gene encodes CDR1 MNHEY and CDR2 SVGAGI. The CDR3 DNA is TGTGCCAGCAGTTACTCTACAGGGCCCGTGGGTTCTACGCAGTATTTT. This sequence encodes CASSYSTGPVGSTQYF.

The V call is TRBV4-1, the J call TRBJ1-1; D call uncertain. This CDR3 spans 15 amino acids. The germline gives CDR1 MGHRA, CDR2 YSYEKL. V dropped 2 bases and J dropped 0 bases, with 10 bases sitting between them. DNA for the CDR3: TGCGCCAGCAGCCAACTATCCGGGGTGAACACTGAAGCTTTCTTT. The encoded protein is CASSQLSGVNTEAFF.

J is TRBJ2-7 and V is TRBV6-4; weak D call: TRBD1 (6 bases). Trimming shortened V by 4 bases and J by 5 bases, and 9 bases separated the two germline ends. This CDR3 region has 12 residues. The germline CDR1 and CDR2 sequences are MRHNA and SNTAGT. The CDR3 DNA follows: TGTGCCAGCAGTGGGGACACACACGAGCAGTACTTC. It specifies CASSGDTHEQYF.

The chain carries TRBV15 and TRBJ2-7; D not certain. CDR1 is LNHNV, CDR2 YYDKDF, per germline (reference sequence). Trimming cost V 0 bases and J 7 bases, with 13 bases left between them. This CDR3 spans 14 amino acids. CDR3 protein: CATSRDLRAQEQYF. The CDR3 nucleotides are TGTGCCACCAGCAGAGATCTTCGAGCGCAGGAGCAGTACTTC.

The CDR3 nucleotides read TGTGCCATCACTCGGACAGGGTTGGCAGATACGCAGTATTTT. This sequence encodes CAITRTGLADTQYF. The rearrangement links TRBV10-3 to TRBJ2-3; 8 bases agree with TRBD1. V was pared by 7 bases and J by 4 bases, with 7 bases of the junction left unmatched. The CDR3 is 14 amino acids. The germline CDR1 and CDR2 sequences are ENHRY and SYGVKD.